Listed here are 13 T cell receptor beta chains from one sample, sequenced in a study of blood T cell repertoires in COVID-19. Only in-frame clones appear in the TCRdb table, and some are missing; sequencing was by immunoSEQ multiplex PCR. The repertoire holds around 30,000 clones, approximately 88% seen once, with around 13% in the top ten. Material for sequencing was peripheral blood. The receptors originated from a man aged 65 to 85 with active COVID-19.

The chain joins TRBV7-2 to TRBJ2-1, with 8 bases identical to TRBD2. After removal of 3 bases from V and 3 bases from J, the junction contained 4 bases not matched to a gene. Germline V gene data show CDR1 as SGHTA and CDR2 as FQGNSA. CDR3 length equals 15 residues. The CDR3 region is CASSFSSGIYNEQFF. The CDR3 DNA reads TGTGCCAGCAGCTTTAGTAGCGGGATCTACAATGAGCAGTTCTTC.

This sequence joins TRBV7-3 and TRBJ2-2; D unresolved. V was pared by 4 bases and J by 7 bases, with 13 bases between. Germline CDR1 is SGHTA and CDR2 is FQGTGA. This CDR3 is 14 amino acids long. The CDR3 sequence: CASSSLVLGGELFF. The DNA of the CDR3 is TGTGCCAGCAGCTCCCTTGTTCTAGGCGGGGAGCTGTTTTTT.

CDR3 nucleotide sequence: TGTGCCAGCAGTGGCGGGGGGAAGTATGGCTACACCTTC. It encodes CASSGGGKYGYTF. This chain joins TRBV2 and TRBJ1-2; weak D call: TRBD1 (5 bases). This CDR3 region has 13 residues. CDR1 and CDR2 from the germline V gene are SNHLY and FYNNEI. The V end was cut by 4 bases, the J end by 5 bases, with 11 bases between.

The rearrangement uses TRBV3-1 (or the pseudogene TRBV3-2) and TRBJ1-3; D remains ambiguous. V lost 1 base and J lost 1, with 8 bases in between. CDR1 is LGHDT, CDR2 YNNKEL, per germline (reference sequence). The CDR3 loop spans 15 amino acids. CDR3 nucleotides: TGTGCCAGCAGCCAAGCGGCGGGATCTGGAAACACCATATATTTT. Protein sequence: CASSQAAGSGNTIYF.

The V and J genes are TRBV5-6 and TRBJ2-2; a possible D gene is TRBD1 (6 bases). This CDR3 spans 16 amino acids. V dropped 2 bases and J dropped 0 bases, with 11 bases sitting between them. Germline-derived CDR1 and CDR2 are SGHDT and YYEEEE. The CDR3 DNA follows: TGTGCCAGCAGCTTTCGGAGGACAGCGAACACCGGGGAGCTGTTTTTT. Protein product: CASSFRRTANTGELFF.

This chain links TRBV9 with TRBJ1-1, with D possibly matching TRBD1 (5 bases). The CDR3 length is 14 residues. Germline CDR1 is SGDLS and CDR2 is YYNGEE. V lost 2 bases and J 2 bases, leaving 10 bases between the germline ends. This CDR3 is CASSVGGINTEAFF. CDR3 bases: TGTGCCAGCAGCGTTGGGGGGATTAACACTGAAGCTTTCTTT.

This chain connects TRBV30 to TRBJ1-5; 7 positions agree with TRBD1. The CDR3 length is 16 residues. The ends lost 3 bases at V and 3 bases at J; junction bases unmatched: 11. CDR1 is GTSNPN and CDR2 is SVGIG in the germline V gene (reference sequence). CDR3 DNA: TGTGCCTGGAGCACAGGGGCCGGGACACACAATCAGCCCCAGCATTTT. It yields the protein CAWSTGAGTHNQPQHF.

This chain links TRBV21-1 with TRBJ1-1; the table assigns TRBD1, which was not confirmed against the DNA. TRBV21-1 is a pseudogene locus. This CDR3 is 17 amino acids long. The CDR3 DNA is TGTGCCAGCAGCCAAAGGCCCAGGGGGAGGCTGAACACTGAAGCTTTCTTT. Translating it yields CASSQRPRGRLNTEAFF.

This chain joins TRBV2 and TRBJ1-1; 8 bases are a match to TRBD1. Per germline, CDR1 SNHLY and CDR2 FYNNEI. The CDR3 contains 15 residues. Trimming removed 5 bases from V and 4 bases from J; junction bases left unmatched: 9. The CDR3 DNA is TGTGCCAGCAGTATTCCCACTGACAGGGGCACTGAAGCTTTCTTT. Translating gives CASSIPTDRGTEAFF.

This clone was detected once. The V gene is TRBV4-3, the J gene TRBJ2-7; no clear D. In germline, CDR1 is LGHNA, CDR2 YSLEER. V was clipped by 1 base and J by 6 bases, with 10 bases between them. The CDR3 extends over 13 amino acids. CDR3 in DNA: TGCGCCAGCAGCCAAGGAGCCGGGTCCGAGCAGTACTTC. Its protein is CASSQGAGSEQYF.

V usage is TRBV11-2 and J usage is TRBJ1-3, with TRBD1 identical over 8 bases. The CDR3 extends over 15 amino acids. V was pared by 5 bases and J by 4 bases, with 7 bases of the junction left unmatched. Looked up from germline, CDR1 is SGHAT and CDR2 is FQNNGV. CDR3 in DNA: TGTGCCAGCAGCCTGGACAGGGCGTGGGGAAACACCATATATTTT. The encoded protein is CASSLDRAWGNTIYF.

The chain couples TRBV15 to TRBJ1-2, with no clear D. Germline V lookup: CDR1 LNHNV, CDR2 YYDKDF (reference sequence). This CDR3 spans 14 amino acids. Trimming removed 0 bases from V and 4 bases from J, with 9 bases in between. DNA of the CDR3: TGTGCCACCAGCAGAGATAGGAACAGCTATGGCTACACCTTC. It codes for CATSRDRNSYGYTF.

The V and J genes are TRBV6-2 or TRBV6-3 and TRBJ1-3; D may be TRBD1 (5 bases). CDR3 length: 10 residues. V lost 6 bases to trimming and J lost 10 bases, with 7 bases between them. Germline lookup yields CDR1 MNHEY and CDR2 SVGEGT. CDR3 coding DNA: TGTGCCAGCAGCCACAGGACCATATATTTT. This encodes CASSHRTIYF.